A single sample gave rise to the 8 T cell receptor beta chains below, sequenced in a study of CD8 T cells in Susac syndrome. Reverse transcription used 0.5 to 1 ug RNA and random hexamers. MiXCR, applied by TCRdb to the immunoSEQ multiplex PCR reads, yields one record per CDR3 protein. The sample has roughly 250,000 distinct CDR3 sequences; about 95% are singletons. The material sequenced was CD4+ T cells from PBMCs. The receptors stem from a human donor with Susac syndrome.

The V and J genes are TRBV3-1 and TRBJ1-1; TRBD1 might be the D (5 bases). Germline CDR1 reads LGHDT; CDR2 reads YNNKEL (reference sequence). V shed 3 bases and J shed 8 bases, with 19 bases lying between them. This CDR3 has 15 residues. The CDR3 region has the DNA TGTGCCAGCAGCCAGGGGTCTACCGTCTGGGGCGAAGCTTTCTTT. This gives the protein CASSQGSTVWGEAFF.

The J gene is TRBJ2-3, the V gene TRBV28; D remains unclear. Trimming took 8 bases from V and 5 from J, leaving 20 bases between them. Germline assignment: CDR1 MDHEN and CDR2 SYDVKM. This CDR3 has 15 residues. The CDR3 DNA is TGTGCCAGCCAAACCGGAGCACTACGAGGAGATACGCAGTATTTT. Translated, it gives CASQTGALRGDTQYF.

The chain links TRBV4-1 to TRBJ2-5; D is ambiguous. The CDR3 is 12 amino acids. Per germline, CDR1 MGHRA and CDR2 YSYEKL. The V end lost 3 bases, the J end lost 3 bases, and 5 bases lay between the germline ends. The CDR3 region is CASSHTKETQYF. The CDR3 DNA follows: TGCGCCAGCAGCCACACTAAAGAGACCCAGTACTTC.

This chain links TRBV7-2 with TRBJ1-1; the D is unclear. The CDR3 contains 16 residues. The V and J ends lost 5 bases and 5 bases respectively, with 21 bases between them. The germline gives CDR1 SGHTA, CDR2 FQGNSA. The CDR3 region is CASSRPGVRLSTEAFF. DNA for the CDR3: TGTGCCAGCAGCCGCCCTGGGGTACGACTAAGTACTGAAGCTTTCTTT.

The CDR3 loop is CASSLDPTGRFTF. As DNA, the CDR3 is TGCGCCAGCAGCTTGGACCCGACAGGGCGGTTCACCTTC. V gene TRBV5-1 combines with J gene TRBJ1-2; 7 positions match TRBD1. The CDR3 is made up of 13 amino acids. The ends lost 0 bases at V and 13 bases at J; junction bases unmatched: 9. Germline V gene lookup returns CDR1 SGHRS and CDR2 YFSETQ. Variable domain in full (rest from reference TRBV5-1 and TRBJ1-2): KAGVTQTPRYLIKTRGQQVTLSCSPISGHRSVSWYQQTPGQGLQFLFEYFSETQRNKGNFPGRFSGRQFSNSRSEMNVSTLELGDSALYLCASSLDPTGRFTFGSGTRLTVV.

Here the CDR3 reads CSVVERTGNTIYF. The CDR3 DNA follows: TGCAGCGTTGTCGAGAGGACTGGAAACACCATATATTTT. The V and J genes are TRBV29-1 and TRBJ1-3; D ambiguous. V was shortened by 4 bases and J by 2 bases, with 9 bases between the two germline ends. The CDR3 loop spans 13 amino acids. Germline-derived CDR1 and CDR2 are SQVTM and ANQGSEA.

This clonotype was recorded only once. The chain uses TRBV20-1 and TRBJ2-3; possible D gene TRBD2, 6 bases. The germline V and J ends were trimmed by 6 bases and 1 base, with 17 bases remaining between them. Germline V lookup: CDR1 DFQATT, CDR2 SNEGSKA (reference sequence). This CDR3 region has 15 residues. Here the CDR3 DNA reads TGCAGTGCAGAGACGGACGGGAGAGGCACAGATACGCAGTATTTT. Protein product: CSAETDGRGTDTQYF.

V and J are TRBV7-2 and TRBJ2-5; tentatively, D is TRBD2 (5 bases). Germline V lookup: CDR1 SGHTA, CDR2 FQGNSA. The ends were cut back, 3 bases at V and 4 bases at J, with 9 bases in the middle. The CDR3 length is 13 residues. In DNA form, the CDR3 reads TGTGCCAGCAGCTTCCGAGGGAGAGAGACCCAGTACTTC. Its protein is CASSFRGRETQYF.